The 28 T cell receptor beta chains below come from one sample, sequenced in a study of T cell responses to AZD1222 COVID-19 vaccine. Measured with immunoSEQ multiplex PCR; TCRdb has only the in-frame clones, and not every one. The repertoire holds around 180,000 clones, with around 90% as singletons. The sample consisted of peripheral blood, taken on day 0 of AZD1222 vaccination. Receptors were obtained from an adult in good health.

The rearrangement joins TRBV10-3 to TRBJ2-7; 10 bases match TRBD2. The CDR3 is 16 amino acids. Germline V gives CDR1 ENHRY, CDR2 SYGVKD. The V segment lost 0 bases and the J segment 2 bases; nucleotides outside the gene matches: 4. CDR3 nucleotide sequence: TGTGCCATCAGTGAGTCGTCTAGCGGGAGCCCCTACGAGCAGTACTTC. As protein: CAISESSSGSPYEQYF.

The CDR3 loop reads CASSLEGQGAEAFF. Written as DNA, the CDR3 is TGTGCCAGCAGCTTAGAGGGACAGGGGGCTGAAGCTTTCTTT. This sequence joins TRBV7-8 and TRBJ1-1; 11 nucleotides line up with TRBD1. The CDR3 extends over 14 amino acids. Germline CDR1 and CDR2: SGHVS and FQNEAQ. With V trimmed by 1 base and J by 6 bases, 1 base remained unmatched.

The chain uses TRBV6-2 or TRBV6-3 and TRBJ1-5; TRBD1 is a possible D gene (5 bases). The CDR3 length is 15 residues. Germline loops: CDR1 MNHEY, CDR2 SVGEGT. Trimming cost V 5 bases and J 4 bases, with 15 bases left between them. This CDR3 reads CASSTVQAANQPQHF. DNA for the CDR3: TGTGCCAGCAGTACGGTACAGGCCGCAAATCAGCCCCAGCATTTT.

The J gene is TRBJ2-7, the V gene TRBV12-5; TRBD1 or TRBD2 may be the D gene (5 bases each). The CDR3 is 14 amino acids. V lost 4 bases, J lost 2 bases, and 12 bases lay in between. Germline values: CDR1 LGHNT, CDR2 FRNRAP. The CDR3 region has the DNA TGTGCTAGTGGTTCGGGACCGCCACCCTACGAGCAGTACTTC. Translation: CASGSGPPPYEQYF.

V gene TRBV3-1 (or the pseudogene TRBV3-2) combines with J gene TRBJ2-7; 8 bases match TRBD2. The CDR3 extends over 15 amino acids. CDR1 is LGHDT and CDR2 is YNNKEL in the germline V gene (reference sequence). Trimming removed 4 bases from V and 7 bases from J; junction bases left unmatched: 12. The CDR3, as DNA: TGTGCCAGCAGCCCCGGGACTAGAGGTGCGGGGGAGCAGTACTTC. As protein: CASSPGTRGAGEQYF.

The chain joins TRBV5-1 to TRBJ2-7; tentative D call: TRBD2 (6 bases). This CDR3 is 12 amino acids long. V gave up 4 bases and J gave up 4 bases, with 9 bases separating them. CDR1 and CDR2 (germline): SGHRS, YFSETQ. The CDR3 DNA reads as TGCGCCAGCAGCAACGGGGGTTACGAGCAGTACTTC. Protein sequence: CASSNGGYEQYF.

This chain links TRBV30 with TRBJ2-7, with TRBD1 as a possible D gene (6 bases). V was trimmed by 0 bases and J by 12 bases, leaving 12 bases between them. This CDR3 contains 11 residues. The germline CDR1 and CDR2 sequences are GTSNPN and SVGIG (reference sequence). The DNA for the CDR3 is TGTGCCTGGAGTGTAGTCCAGGGGAGGTACTTC. It translates to CAWSVVQGRYF.

The chain links TRBV28 to TRBJ2-1, with TRBD2 as a possible D gene (8 bases). The germline CDR1 and CDR2 sequences are MDHEN and SYDVKM. The CDR3 has 16 amino acids. V was trimmed by 7 bases and J by 5 bases, leaving 21 bases between them. The CDR3 protein is CASTRGGTAGDNEQFF. The CDR3 bases are TGTGCCAGCACCCGAGGGGGCACAGCGGGGGACAATGAGCAGTTCTTC.

The V gene is TRBV4-2, the J gene TRBJ1-1, with a weak D call TRBD1 (6 bases). The CDR3 sequence is 14 residues long. Trimming removed 5 bases at V and 5 bases at J, with 15 bases between. CDR1 and CDR2 from the germline V gene are LGHNA and YNFKEQ. The CDR3 bases are TGTGCCAGCAGCAAAAGGGGGGGGTCGACTGAAGCTTTCTTT. Translating gives CASSKRGGSTEAFF.

J is TRBJ1-1 and V is TRBV5-1, with 12 bases fitting TRBD1. Looked up from germline, CDR1 is SGHRS and CDR2 is YFSETQ. The CDR3 covers 16 residues. Trimming at V came to 3 bases and at J to 4 bases, leaving 7 bases not matched to a gene. CDR3 in amino acids: CASSWGTGGSGTEAFF. In nucleotides, the CDR3 is TGCGCCAGCAGCTGGGGGACAGGGGGCTCGGGCACTGAAGCTTTCTTT.

The rearrangement joins TRBV10-3 to TRBJ2-3; 12 positions agree with TRBD2. CDR3 size: 17 residues. In germline, CDR1 is ENHRY, CDR2 SYGVKD. Trimming took 6 bases from V and 3 from J; bases not matched to a gene: 10. CDR3 in DNA: TGTGCCATCAGCCTAGCGGGAGGGCGGGGATTTACAGATACGCAGTATTTT. Translating it yields CAISLAGGRGFTDTQYF.

This chain links TRBV11-1 with TRBJ2-7; 7 bases align to TRBD1. Trimming at V came to 2 bases and at J to 6 bases, leaving 4 bases not matched to a gene. CDR1 and CDR2 (germline): SGHAT, FQDESV (reference sequence). This CDR3 has 13 amino acids. This CDR3 reads CASSLTRGLEQYF. CDR3 DNA sequence: TGTGCCAGCAGCTTAACAAGGGGGCTCGAGCAGTACTTC.

This clone was recorded once. The chain combines TRBV10-2 with TRBJ2-1, with 9 positions matching TRBD2. Germline trimming cut 2 bases from V and 3 bases from J; bases unmatched to any gene: 2. Germline V gene lookup returns CDR1 WSHSY and CDR2 SAAADI. This CDR3 is 15 amino acids long. Here the CDR3 DNA reads TGCGCCAGCAGTGAGACTAGCGGGCTCTACAATGAGCAGTTCTTC. Translating gives CASSETSGLYNEQFF.

V gene TRBV2 combines with J gene TRBJ1-5; 7 bases map to TRBD1. The germline V gene encodes CDR1 SNHLY and CDR2 FYNNEI. Trimming took 1 base from V and 4 from J; bases not matched to a gene: 4. This CDR3 has 15 residues. In nucleotides, the CDR3 is TGTGCCAGCAGTGAAGTTGGGACAGATAATCAGCCCCAGCATTTT. Amino acid sequence: CASSEVGTDNQPQHF.

The V call is TRBV9, the J call TRBJ2-1, with D possibly matching TRBD1 (6 bases). The CDR3 length is 13 residues. Germline V gives CDR1 SGDLS, CDR2 YYNGEE. Between the trimmed V and J ends, which lost 2 bases and 7 bases, there was a span of 10 bases. CDR3 coding DNA: TGTGCCAGCAGCGTCAGGGGACCTAATGAGCAGTTCTTC. The encoded protein is CASSVRGPNEQFF.

J is TRBJ1-2 and V is TRBV30; TRBD1 is a possible D gene (6 bases). Deletions cut 4 bases from V and 8 bases from J, with 14 bases between. This CDR3 comprises 12 residues. Germline-derived CDR1 and CDR2 are GTSNPN and SVGIG (reference sequence). The CDR3 sequence is CAWKDQGFGYTF. The CDR3 DNA reads TGTGCCTGGAAAGATCAGGGGTTCGGCTACACCTTC.

The V call is TRBV15, the J call TRBJ1-1, with D unclear. The CDR3 covers 13 residues. Germline-derived CDR1 and CDR2 are LNHNV and YYDKDF (reference sequence). The V and J ends lost 0 bases and 10 bases respectively, with 12 bases between them. The CDR3, as DNA: TGTGCCACCAGCAGAGACAAGCCGGCTCTAGCTTTCTTT. This translates into CATSRDKPALAFF.

The J gene is TRBJ2-1, the V gene TRBV4-1; no firm D call. Trimming took 7 bases from V and 9 from J, leaving 16 bases between them. This CDR3 is 13 amino acids long. Per the germline V gene, CDR1 is MGHRA and CDR2 is YSYEKL. The CDR3 region has the DNA TGCGCCAGCATCGGTCATCAGAACAGTGAGCAGTTCTTC. Translating gives CASIGHQNSEQFF.

On this clone itself: Other DNA sequences in this sample translate to the same CDR3. V and J are TRBV5-1 and TRBJ2-7, with D perhaps TRBD1 or TRBD2 (6 bases each). The V end lost 0 bases, the J end lost 3 bases, and 10 bases lay between the germline ends. Germline CDR1 SGHRS, CDR2 YFSETQ. The CDR3 sequence is 14 residues long. CDR3 nucleotide sequence: TGCGCCAGCAGCTTGGCTGCGGGACACTACGAGCAGTACTTC. Its translation: CASSLAAGHYEQYF.

The chain links TRBV5-1 to TRBJ2-5; D not certain. With 4 bases removed from V and 9 bases from J, the gap between germline ends came to 13 bases. This CDR3 contains 12 residues. Germline loops: CDR1 SGHRS, CDR2 YFSETQ. DNA of the CDR3: TGCGCCAGCAGCCGTGGGGATTCGGCCCAGTACTTC. Protein product: CASSRGDSAQYF.

The chain recombines TRBV6-5 with TRBJ2-7; D possibly corresponds to TRBD1 (6 bases). This CDR3 spans 13 amino acids. Germline CDR1 MNHEY, CDR2 SVGAGI. V lost 11 bases and J 2 bases, leaving 16 bases between the germline ends. CDR3 bases: TGTGCCGGTCGACAGGCCTCAACCTACGAGCAGTACTTC. It translates to CAGRQASTYEQYF.

This rearrangement joins TRBV5-1 to TRBJ1-2; 8 bases match TRBD1. Germline loops: CDR1 SGHRS, CDR2 YFSETQ. The CDR3 runs to 17 residues. Unmatched junction bases numbered 12, after V lost 1 base and J lost 4 bases. Here the CDR3 DNA reads TGCGCCAGCAGCTTGCGGGCCTCAGGGGGCGCTTCCTATGGCTACACCTTC. Encoded protein: CASSLRASGGASYGYTF.

The CDR3 DNA reads as TGTGCCAGCAGTGCTATACAGGGGGGGCTCGACGAGCAGTACTTC. Its protein is CASSAIQGGLDEQYF. The chain has TRBV28 and TRBJ2-7; a weak D match, TRBD1 (8 bases). This CDR3 comprises 15 residues. V was trimmed by 5 bases and J by 5 bases, leaving 19 bases between them. The germline CDR1 and CDR2 sequences are MDHEN and SYDVKM.

The chain combines TRBV28 with TRBJ2-4; no clear D. Germline V gene lookup returns CDR1 MDHEN and CDR2 SYDVKM. CDR3 size: 14 residues. The V and J ends lost 0 bases and 1 base respectively, with 4 bases between them. The DNA for the CDR3 is TGTGCCAGCAGTTTATGGAGGGCCAAAAACATTCAGTACTTC. The encoded protein is CASSLWRAKNIQYF.

V gene TRBV20-1 combines with J gene TRBJ2-1, with unresolved D. Trimming shortened V by 4 bases and J by 2 bases, and 3 bases separated the two germline ends. The CDR3 consists of 11 residues. Looked up from germline, CDR1 is DFQATT and CDR2 is SNEGSKA (reference sequence). The CDR3 loop is CSATTYNEQFF. The CDR3 bases are TGCAGTGCTACGACCTACAATGAGCAGTTCTTC.

This chain connects TRBV28 to TRBJ1-2; D gene uncertain. The CDR3 loop spans 12 amino acids. V lost 6 bases to trimming and J lost 4 bases, with 9 bases between them. Germline V gives CDR1 MDHEN, CDR2 SYDVKM. CDR3 DNA: TGTGCCAGCAGAGTTTTTCCCTATGGCTACACCTTC. Translation: CASRVFPYGYTF.

This chain uses TRBV7-2 with TRBJ1-6; 12 nucleotides align to TRBD1. Germline CDR1 reads SGHTA; CDR2 reads FQGNSA. The CDR3 is 16 residues long. With 4 bases clipped from V and 5 bases from J, the junction kept 3 bases outside the gene matches. The CDR3 nucleotides read TGTGCCAGCAGCTCTGGGGACAGGGGGCATAATTCACCCCTCCACTTT. Translation gives CASSSGDRGHNSPLHF.

This chain links TRBV6-4 with TRBJ2-1; 12 positions match TRBD2. With V trimmed by 2 bases and J by 7 bases, 0 bases remained unmatched. This CDR3 is built from 14 residues. Germline V gene data show CDR1 as MRHNA and CDR2 as SNTAGT. CDR3 coding DNA: TGTGCCAGCAGTGACGGGACTAGCGGGAATGAGCAGTTCTTC. It codes for CASSDGTSGNEQFF.